This TCR beta chain was identified during a study of identical twins. In TCRdb, the 5' RACE reads were re-called with MiXCR into one record per CDR3 protein. Of around 300,000 distinct CDR3 sequences detected, less than 9% appear once; the ten largest clones hold approximately 2.1%. This clonotype appeared many times. Germline values: CDR1 MNHEY, CDR2 SVGAGI. This CDR3 contains 15 residues. The ends lost 2 bases at V and 5 bases at J; junction bases unmatched: 6. In addition, the sample was reused for a study of yellow fever vaccine responses in identical twins.

The receptor was isolated from a woman younger than 35 in good health. Material: memory (CD45RO+) T cells sorted from blood. V is TRBV6-5 and J is TRBJ2-5; the match to TRBD1 covers 9 bases. The CDR3 nucleotides are TGTGCCAGCAGTTACCGACAGGGGGTACTGGAGACCCAGTACTTC. Its translation: CASSYRQGVLETQYF.